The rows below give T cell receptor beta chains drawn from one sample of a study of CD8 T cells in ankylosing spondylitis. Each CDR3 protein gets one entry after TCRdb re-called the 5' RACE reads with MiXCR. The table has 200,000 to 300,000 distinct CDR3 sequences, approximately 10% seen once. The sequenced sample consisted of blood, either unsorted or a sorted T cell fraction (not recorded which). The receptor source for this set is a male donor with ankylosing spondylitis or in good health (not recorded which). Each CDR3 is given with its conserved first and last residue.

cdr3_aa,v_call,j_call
CASSSQGAVNEQFF,TRBV6-5,TRBJ2-1
CASSFGNPSREQYF,TRBV5-1,TRBJ2-7
CTSSPRDPGKTQYF,TRBV7-2,TRBJ2-5
CASSWMALGLQETQYF,TRBV5-6,TRBJ2-5
CASSLDRAETYEQCF,TRBV4-1,TRBJ2-7
CASSTGTSDYNEQFF,TRBV6-2/TRBV6-3,TRBJ2-1
CSARTSGYEQYF,TRBV20-1,TRBJ2-7
CASSTGTSNTGELFF,TRBV5-1,TRBJ2-2
CASSPQIPAANNEQFF,TRBV4-1,TRBJ2-1
CASSATSWGEQFF,TRBV10-1,TRBJ2-1
CASSQFLGYEQYF,TRBV7-7,TRBJ2-7
CASSSLQVVGGELFF,TRBV27,TRBJ2-2
CASSLDPSPNTEAFF,TRBV5-1,TRBJ1-1
CASSPRWGSGDTQYF,TRBV12-3/TRBV12-4,TRBJ2-3
CASSYQQGVRRDNEQFF,TRBV6-5,TRBJ2-1
CASTRGRGTDTQYF,TRBV9,TRBJ2-3
CASSTTQNTEAFF,TRBV18,TRBJ1-1
CASSQVPSASQTYEQYF,TRBV4-1,TRBJ2-7
CASSRREGTGYNEQFF,TRBV4-2,TRBJ2-1
CAWSTTGSESPLHF,TRBV30,TRBJ1-6
CASSLTPGGLFF,TRBV7-9,TRBJ1-4
CASSHSGGTYEQYF,TRBV5-1,TRBJ2-7
CASSQIAGLNEQFF,TRBV4-1,TRBJ2-1
CASSSLAGRYNEQFF,TRBV6-5,TRBJ2-1
CSASGRGVQETQYF,TRBV20-1,TRBJ2-5
CATSGSGQGVNEQFF,TRBV24-1,TRBJ2-1
CASSPSSGGTDTQYF,TRBV5-1,TRBJ2-3
CAISRRGGDGYTF,TRBV12-3/TRBV12-4,TRBJ1-2
CSVEDQKGLSSTGELFF,TRBV29-1,TRBJ2-2
CASSPQGPQGSYNSPLHF,TRBV6-1,TRBJ1-6
CASDIGGSETQYF,TRBV11-3,TRBJ2-5
CASSQAGPDTQYF,TRBV4-2,TRBJ2-3
CASTPGDETQYF,TRBV7-9,TRBJ2-5
CASSLSPRRDTQYF,TRBV7-2,TRBJ2-3
CASSQGSEYGYTF,TRBV3-1,TRBJ1-2
CAFTRQGPSKLANTEAFF,TRBV30,TRBJ1-1
CASSLQGAGQPQHF,TRBV7-2,TRBJ1-5
CASSTGTGWSTDTQYF,TRBV5-1,TRBJ2-3
CASSQQGFNQSQHF,TRBV18,TRBJ1-5
CASRSPGQGAGEQFF,TRBV6-1,TRBJ2-1
CAWRRGGINTEAFF,TRBV30,TRBJ1-1
CASSSTLQGAGNTIYF,TRBV7-6,TRBJ1-3
CASSEFPGTSGSRELFF,TRBV10-1,TRBJ2-2
CASSLELSGANVLTF,TRBV5-1,TRBJ2-6
CASNPGAGPGYGYTF,TRBV19,TRBJ1-2
CASSQGFQPNNEQFF,TRBV4-2,TRBJ2-1
CASSMRGLTANEQFF,TRBV5-4,TRBJ2-1
CSARAGNIYGYTF,TRBV20-1,TRBJ1-2
CASSDFLSGLSSGANVLTF,TRBV2,TRBJ2-6
CASSQQPGGYEQYF,TRBV14,TRBJ2-7
CASSLGRDSANTGELFF,TRBV5-1,TRBJ2-2
CASSPLDRADEKLFF,TRBV25-1,TRBJ1-4
CASSSGGQGYGYTF,TRBV7-9,TRBJ1-2
CAISEGGTLQETQYF,TRBV10-3,TRBJ2-5
CAISGGLAGVGNEQFF,TRBV10-3,TRBJ2-1